This TCR beta chain appears in the sequencing data of a study of CD8 T cells in ankylosing spondylitis. The CDR3 is made up of 14 amino acids. Germline V CDR1 and CDR2: DFQATT, SNEGSKA (reference sequence). The germline V and J ends were trimmed by 5 bases and 4 bases, with 17 bases remaining between them. Quantitative 5'-RACE with molecular barcodes generated TCR beta libraries. MiXCR, run by TCRdb on the 5' RACE reads, gives a single entry per CDR3 protein. The sample comprises 470,000 or so distinct CDR3 sequences, 20% to 30% of which are singletons, and 0.85% to 1% rests with the top ten. There are many counts of this clonotype. The antigen is not known. Findings of the study overall: Researchers report that disease-linked clones proved CD8+ and relatively rare in peripheral blood. Disease-linked clones were reportedly significantly enriched in matched ankylosing spondylitis synovial fluid. For ankylosing spondylitis blood, a TCR beta motif of eight or nine highly homologous variants appeared characteristic.

The clonotype was recovered from a male donor with ankylosing spondylitis. The source material was blood, either unsorted or a sorted T cell fraction (not recorded which). This chain connects TRBV20-1 to TRBJ1-1; D not certain. The CDR3 DNA is TGCAGTGCTCCCTTTTGGGTAGTCGGCACTGAAGCTTTCTTT. It translates to CSAPFWVVGTEAFF.